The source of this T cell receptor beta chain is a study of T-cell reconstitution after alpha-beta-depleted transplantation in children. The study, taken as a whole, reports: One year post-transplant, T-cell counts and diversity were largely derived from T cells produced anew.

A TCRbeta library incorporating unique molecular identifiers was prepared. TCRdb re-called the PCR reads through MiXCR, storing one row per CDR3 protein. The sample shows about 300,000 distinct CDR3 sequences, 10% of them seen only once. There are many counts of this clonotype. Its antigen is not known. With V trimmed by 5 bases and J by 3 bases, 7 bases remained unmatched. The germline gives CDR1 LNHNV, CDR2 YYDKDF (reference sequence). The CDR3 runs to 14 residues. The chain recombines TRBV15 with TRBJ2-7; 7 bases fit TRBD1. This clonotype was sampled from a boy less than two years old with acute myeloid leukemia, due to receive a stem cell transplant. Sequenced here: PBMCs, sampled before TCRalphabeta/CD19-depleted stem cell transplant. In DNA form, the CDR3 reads TGTGCCACCAGCCGGGACAGTTCCCTCTACGAGCAGTACTTC. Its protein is CATSRDSSLYEQYF. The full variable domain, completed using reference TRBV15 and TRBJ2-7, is DAMVIQNPRYQVTQFGKPVTLSCSQTLNHNVMYWYQQKSSQAPKLLFHYYDKDFNNEADTPDNFQSRRPNTSFCFLDIRSPGLGDTAMYLCATSRDSSLYEQYFGPGTRLTVT.